This T cell receptor beta chain was captured by sequencing in a study of blood T cell repertoires in COVID-19. Sequencing was performed with immunoSEQ multiplex PCR; in TCRdb, only in-frame clones are kept and a portion is missing. The table lists 310,000 or so clones, approximately 83% of them singletons. This CDR3 contains 14 residues. Germline CDR1 GTSNPN, CDR2 SVGIG (reference sequence). V dropped 0 bases and J dropped 2 bases, with 8 bases sitting between them. This rearrangement joins TRBV30 to TRBJ1-5, with D possibly being TRBD1 (5 bases). Material for sequencing was peripheral blood. The source is a woman between 25 and 40 years old who had recovered from COVID-19. CDR3 residues: CAWSVGGRNQPQHF. The CDR3 DNA follows: TGTGCCTGGAGTGTGGGGGGACGCAATCAGCCCCAGCATTTT.